This TCR beta chain was identified during a study of T cell responses to AZD1222 COVID-19 vaccine. V was shortened by 6 bases and J by 6 bases, with 14 bases between the two germline ends. This CDR3 has 13 amino acids. Germline V gene data show CDR1 as MNHEY and CDR2 as SVGAGI. Clones were read by immunoSEQ multiplex PCR, and TCRdb kept only the in-frame ones, dropping some. The profile shows around 80,000 clones, around nine tenths of them singletons. This clone is deemed medium-sized (0.01 to 0.1%). Other DNA sequences in the sample encode the same CDR3. This TCR came from an adult in good health. The chain employs TRBV6-5 and TRBJ1-1, with D perhaps matching TRBD1 (5 bases). Sequenced material: peripheral blood, taken on day 0 of AZD1222 vaccination. CDR3 sequence reads: CASRGGVYAEAFF. The CDR3 nucleotides are TGTGCCAGCAGGGGGGGGGTATACGCTGAAGCTTTCTTT.